This T cell receptor (beta chain) was observed in a study of OX40 agonist ivuxolimab in advanced cancers. Sequencing was performed with immunoSEQ multiplex PCR; in TCRdb, only in-frame clones are kept and a portion is missing. The sample records around 64,000 clones, more than 75% being singletons. The count of this clone is one. Cycle 7 day 1, cycle 4 day 1, and baseline were the timepoints at which blood was sampled. The CDR3 covers 14 residues. The V segment lost 4 bases and the J segment 4 bases; nucleotides outside the gene matches: 6. Germline-derived CDR1 and CDR2 are MNHEY and SVGAGI. This clonotype was obtained from an adult with an advanced solid tumor such as melanoma, head and neck, liver or kidney cancer. The source material was CD4+ or CD8+ T cells sorted from blood, sampled in a trial of the OX40 agonist ivuxolimab. The V call is TRBV6-5, the J call TRBJ1-2; 7 bases are a match to TRBD1. The CDR3 loop reads CASSSPGTAYGYTF. CDR3 coding DNA: TGTGCCAGCAGTTCTCCTGGGACAGCCTATGGCTACACCTTC.